Presented here are 8 T cell receptor beta chains from one specimen sequenced in a study of CD8 T cells in Susac syndrome. An amount of RNA that ranged from roughly 0.5 to 1 ug was reverse transcribed with random hexamers. TCRdb used MiXCR to reprocess the immunoSEQ multiplex PCR reads, holding one entry per CDR3 protein. The sample holds 140,000 or so distinct CDR3 sequences; 90% to 97% are singletons and the top ten take over 0.065%. Sequencing was carried out using CD4+ T cells from PBMCs. These receptors originate from a human donor with Susac syndrome.

The rearrangement uses TRBV5-6 and TRBJ2-1; either TRBD1 or TRBD2 may supply D (5 bases each). Germline CDR1 reads SGHDT; CDR2 reads YYEEEE. The CDR3 has 13 residues. V gave up 4 bases and J gave up 6 bases, with 11 bases separating them. This chain's CDR3 is CASSRGPFNEQFF. The CDR3 DNA reads as TGTGCCAGCAGCCGGGGACCCTTCAATGAGCAGTTCTTC.

This sequence joins TRBV19 and TRBJ2-5; D ambiguous. Germline V gene data show CDR1 as LNHDA and CDR2 as SQIVND (reference sequence). The CDR3 has 13 residues. V was cut by 7 bases and J by 4 bases, with 13 bases left in between. CDR3 nucleotides: TGTGCCAGTAATGACTTAATAGGAGAGACCCAGTACTTC. This sequence encodes CASNDLIGETQYF.

The chain carries TRBV29-1 and TRBJ2-1, with TRBD1 matching 7 bases. Looked up from germline, CDR1 is SQVTM and CDR2 is ANQGSEA. The CDR3 consists of 15 residues. V was clipped by 7 bases and J by 2 bases; unmatched bases: 11. As DNA, the CDR3 is TGCAGCGCACGCCGGGACAGTGACCCCTACAATGAGCAGTTCTTC. Amino acid sequence: CSARRDSDPYNEQFF.

The genes are TRBV7-2 and TRBJ2-1; possible D gene TRBD1, 6 bases. Trimming stripped 1 base from V and 5 bases from J, with 6 bases between. The CDR3 sequence is 13 residues long. Germline V gene lookup returns CDR1 SGHTA and CDR2 FQGNSA. The CDR3, as DNA: TGTGCCAGCAGCTTAGACAGGGACAATGAGCAGTTCTTC. Amino acids: CASSLDRDNEQFF.

The rearrangement joins TRBV6-1 to TRBJ2-1, with D hard to call. V dropped 7 bases and J dropped 3 bases, with 16 bases sitting between them. Germline V gene data show CDR1 as MNHNS and CDR2 as SASEGT. The CDR3 extends over 15 amino acids. CDR3 nucleotide sequence: TGTGCCAGCAAAAGGCCAGGAGCTCTCTACAATGAGCAGTTCTTC. Its translation: CASKRPGALYNEQFF.

Here the CDR3 reads CSARWNPSGTDTQYF. The CDR3 DNA is TGCAGTGCTAGGTGGAACCCGAGCGGGACAGATACGCAGTATTTT. V gene TRBV20-1 combines with J gene TRBJ2-3; D may be TRBD2 (6 bases). Germline V gene sequence: CDR1 DFQATT, CDR2 SNEGSKA (reference sequence). There are 15 residues in the CDR3. Deletions cut 3 bases from V and 3 bases from J, with 16 bases between.

The chain couples TRBV21-1 to TRBJ2-3. TRBV21-1 is reported as a pseudogene. The CDR3 runs 10 residues. The DNA of the CDR3 is TGTGCCAGCGACACAGATACGCAGTATTTT. This encodes CASDTDTQYF.

This chain connects TRBV20-1 to TRBJ2-3; no definite D call. Trimming stripped 5 bases from V and 2 bases from J, with 14 bases between. The CDR3 runs 14 residues. Germline-derived CDR1 and CDR2 are DFQATT and SNEGSKA (reference sequence). CDR3 DNA: TGCAGTGCTTCACTCGCGCAAAACACAGATACGCAGTATTTT. It codes for CSASLAQNTDTQYF.